This T cell receptor (beta chain) was found in a study of blood T cell repertoires in COVID-19. On the study more broadly: The United States, Italy and Spain provided the acute and convalescent COVID-19 samples. The cDNA or gDNA used as material had been derived from T cells, B-cell-depleted T cells, or PBMCs.

Authors' data handling: Amplified reference gene primers provided the basis for estimating nucleated cell counts. Generated by immunoSEQ multiplex PCR, the TCRdb table keeps only in-frame clones and is missing some. D and trimming were read from the DNA, whereas the V and J calls and clone size are those reported in that table. The sample has about 200,000 clones, approximately 91% seen once. The V gene's germline CDR1 is LGHDT and CDR2 YNNKEL (reference sequence). Trimming removed 3 bases from V and 4 bases from J; junction bases left unmatched: 2. The CDR3 has 13 residues. Sequenced sample: peripheral blood. The TCR comes from a man aged 60 to 75 who had recovered from COVID-19. The chain has TRBV3-1 (or the pseudogene TRBV3-2) and TRBJ2-7, with TRBD2 matching over 8 bases. Written as DNA, the CDR3 is TGTGCCAGCAGCCATACTAGCGGATACGAGCAGTACTTC. Residues: CASSHTSGYEQYF.